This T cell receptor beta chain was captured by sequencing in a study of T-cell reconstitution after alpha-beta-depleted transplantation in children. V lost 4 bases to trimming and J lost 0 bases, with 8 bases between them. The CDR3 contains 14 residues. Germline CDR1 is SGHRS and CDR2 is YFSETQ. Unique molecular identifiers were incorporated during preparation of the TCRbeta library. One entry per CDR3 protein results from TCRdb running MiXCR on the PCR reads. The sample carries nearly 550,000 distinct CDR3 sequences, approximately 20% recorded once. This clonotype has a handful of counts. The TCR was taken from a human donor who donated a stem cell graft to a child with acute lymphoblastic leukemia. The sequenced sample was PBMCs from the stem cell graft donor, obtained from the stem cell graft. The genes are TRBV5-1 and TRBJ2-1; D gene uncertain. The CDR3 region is CASSPLRSYNEQFF. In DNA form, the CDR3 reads TGCGCCAGCAGCCCTCTCCGCTCCTACAATGAGCAGTTCTTC. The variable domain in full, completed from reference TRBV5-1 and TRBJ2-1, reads KAGVTQTPRYLIKTRGQQVTLSCSPISGHRSVSWYQQTPGQGLQFLFEYFSETQRNKGNFPGRFSGRQFSNSRSEMNVSTLELGDSALYLCASSPLRSYNEQFFGPGTRLTVL.